The 30 T cell receptor beta chains presented below share a single source sample, sequenced in a study of blood T cell repertoires in COVID-19. Sequencing was performed with immunoSEQ multiplex PCR; in TCRdb, only in-frame clones are kept and a portion is missing. The data show some 400,000 clones, more than 75% seen once. The sample taken for sequencing was peripheral blood. The receptor set was obtained from a human donor with acute or convalescent COVID-19. The donor label of this sample is uncertain.

As regards this clone: A junction boundary mismatches the germline segment, possibly from a read error. The V call is TRBV2, the J call TRBJ1-6; 8 nucleotides match TRBD1. The CDR3 has 14 amino acids. In germline, CDR1 is SNHLY, CDR2 FYNNEI. In nucleotides, the CDR3 is TGTGCCAGCAGCCGACAGGGGCAAGGGTCACTCCTCCACTTT. Amino acid sequence: CASSRQGQGSLLHF.

V is TRBV6-6 and J is TRBJ1-5; a weak D match, TRBD1 (5 bases). V shed 7 bases and J shed 5 bases, with 21 bases lying between them. This CDR3 comprises 16 residues. Per the germline V gene, CDR1 is MNHNY and CDR2 is SVGAGI (reference sequence). This CDR3 reads CASNRPWGVGDQPQHF. CDR3 DNA sequence: TGTGCCAGCAATCGACCCTGGGGGGTGGGAGATCAGCCCCAGCATTTT.

This clone was detected once. The V gene is TRBV6-5, the J gene TRBJ1-2, with D perhaps matching TRBD1 (6 bases). The V gene's germline CDR1 is MNHEY and CDR2 SVGAGI. There are 14 residues in the CDR3. Trimming took off 6 bases at V and 3 bases at J, with 14 bases between the two ends. The CDR3 nucleotides are TGTGCCAGCAGGGATGGGGACACCTACTATGGCTACACCTTC. Translating it yields CASRDGDTYYGYTF.

This chain links TRBV2 with TRBJ2-7, with TRBD2 matching over 7 bases. The V gene end was trimmed by 6 bases and the J gene end by 0 bases; junction bases not matched to a gene: 8. Germline V CDR1 and CDR2: SNHLY, FYNNEI. This CDR3 has 15 amino acids. For the CDR3, the DNA is TGTGCCAGCAGGAGAGCGGGAACGAGCTCCTACGAGCAGTACTTC. Its protein product is CASRRAGTSSYEQYF.

This chain connects TRBV6-1 to TRBJ1-2; no clear D gene. Germline lookup yields CDR1 MNHNS and CDR2 SASEGT. Trimming took 3 bases from V and 1 from J, leaving 6 bases between them. The CDR3 consists of 13 residues. CDR3 residues: CASSERDNYGYTF. The CDR3 DNA reads as TGTGCCAGCAGTGAGCGGGATAACTATGGCTACACCTTC.

The gene calls are TRBV19 and TRBJ1-4, with 9 bases that match TRBD1. This CDR3 has 16 residues. V lost 2 bases, J lost 6 bases, and 7 bases stayed unmatched. Germline V gives CDR1 LNHDA, CDR2 SQIVND (reference sequence). This CDR3 reads CASSIPNRDRDEKLFF. The CDR3 DNA is TGTGCCAGTAGTATACCAAACCGGGACAGGGATGAAAAACTGTTTTTT.

V and J are TRBV27 and TRBJ2-6; a weak D match, TRBD2 (5 bases). Germline CDR1 MNHEY, CDR2 SMNVEV (reference sequence). CDR3 length equals 17 residues. V lost 7 bases to trimming and J lost 1 base, with 17 bases between them. This chain's CDR3 is CASTSVTPGSGANVLTF. In DNA form, the CDR3 reads TGTGCCAGCACCTCCGTAACACCGGGGTCTGGGGCCAACGTCCTGACTTTC. The full variable domain, its missing parts supplied by reference TRBV27 and TRBJ2-6, is EAQVTQNPRYLITVTGKKLTVTCSQNMNHEYMSWYRQDPGLGLRQIYYSMNVEVTDKGDVPEGYKVSRKEKRNFPLILESPSPNQTSLYFCASTSVTPGSGANVLTFGAGSRLTVL.

About this clone: The sample has other DNA sequences that encode this CDR3 too. This chain links TRBV28 with TRBJ2-7; TRBD1 matches at 8 bases. The V and J ends lost 3 bases and 2 bases, in that order; junction bases with no gene match: 3. The CDR3 runs 14 residues. The germline gives CDR1 MDHEN, CDR2 SYDVKM. The CDR3 spells CASSLRQGTYEQYF. CDR3 DNA: TGTGCCAGCAGTTTGAGACAGGGGACCTACGAGCAGTACTTC.

This clone came up a few times. This chain uses TRBV28 with TRBJ1-6; maybe TRBD1 (6 bases). Germline V CDR1 and CDR2: MDHEN, SYDVKM. This CDR3 contains 15 residues. Trimming left V 6 bases short and J 9 bases short, with 18 bases between. CDR3 DNA sequence: TGTGCCAGCAGATTTTCCAGGGGAATGAGTTCACCCCTCCACTTT. Residues: CASRFSRGMSSPLHF.

V usage is TRBV5-1 and J usage is TRBJ2-1; 7 bases fit TRBD2. V lost 2 bases, J lost 12 bases, and 5 bases stayed unmatched. The CDR3 consists of 12 residues. CDR1 and CDR2 from the germline V gene are SGHRS and YFSETQ. CDR3 sequence: CASSFAGARQFF. The DNA for the CDR3 is TGCGCCAGCAGCTTCGCGGGAGCTAGGCAGTTCTTC. The full variable domain, completed using reference TRBV5-1 and TRBJ2-1, is KAGVTQTPRYLIKTRGQQVTLSCSPISGHRSVSWYQQTPGQGLQFLFEYFSETQRNKGNFPGRFSGRQFSNSRSEMNVSTLELGDSALYLCASSFAGARQFFGPGTRLTVL.

This rearrangement joins TRBV5-1 to TRBJ2-3; 8 positions match TRBD2. The CDR3 extends over 14 amino acids. The germline gives CDR1 SGHRS, CDR2 YFSETQ. V was pared by 5 bases and J by 5 bases, with 7 bases of the junction left unmatched. The CDR3 here is CASRAGGYEDTQYF. CDR3 nucleotides: TGCGCCAGCAGGGCGGGGGGTTATGAAGATACGCAGTATTTT. The whole variable domain, filled in from reference TRBV5-1 and TRBJ2-3, reads KAGVTQTPRYLIKTRGQQVTLSCSPISGHRSVSWYQQTPGQGLQFLFEYFSETQRNKGNFPGRFSGRQFSNSRSEMNVSTLELGDSALYLCASRAGGYEDTQYFGPGTRLTVL.

V is TRBV6-5 and J is TRBJ2-7, with a possible D match to TRBD2 (5 bases). Germline V gene lookup returns CDR1 MNHEY and CDR2 SVGAGI. V gave up 6 bases and J gave up 3 bases, with 12 bases separating them. This CDR3 region has 13 residues. CDR3 region: CASRKGVDYEQYF. Written as DNA, the CDR3 is TGTGCCAGCAGAAAGGGAGTGGACTACGAGCAGTACTTC.

The chain has TRBV6-5 and TRBJ1-2, with TRBD1 as a possible D gene (5 bases). The CDR3 loop spans 12 amino acids. The germline V gene encodes CDR1 MNHEY and CDR2 SVGAGI. The V gene lost 5 bases and the J gene lost 2 bases, with 6 bases spanning the gap. The CDR3 coding sequence is TGTGCCAGCAGTCGACAGAACTATGGCTACACCTTC. Its translation is CASSRQNYGYTF.

The chain links TRBV28 to TRBJ1-4, with 9 nucleotides matching TRBD1. The germline V gene has CDR1 MDHEN and CDR2 SYDVKM. V lost 5 bases, J lost 8 bases, and 6 bases stayed unmatched. The CDR3 has 14 residues. The chain's CDR3 is CASSGTGGGEKLFF. CDR3 sequence (DNA): TGTGCCAGCAGTGGAACAGGGGGCGGAGAAAAACTGTTTTTT.

V and J are TRBV11-2 and TRBJ2-1, with D hard to call. The germline CDR1 and CDR2 sequences are SGHAT and FQNNGV. The V end was cut by 4 bases, the J end by 3 bases, with 10 bases between. This CDR3 contains 14 residues. This CDR3 is CASSSKQNYNEQFF. Here the CDR3 DNA reads TGTGCCAGCAGCTCCAAACAAAACTACAATGAGCAGTTCTTC.

About this clone: Other nucleotide sequences from this sample produce the same CDR3. V and J are TRBV19 and TRBJ1-2, with 7 bases aligning to TRBD1. This CDR3 has 12 residues. Germline lookup yields CDR1 LNHDA and CDR2 SQIVND (reference sequence). J gave up 5 bases and V 7 bases, and 4 bases lay outside the gene matches. CDR3 amino acids: CASTRQGYGYTF. DNA of the CDR3: TGTGCCAGTACTCGACAGGGTTATGGCTACACCTTC. Filled out from reference TRBV19 and TRBJ1-2, the complete variable domain reads DGGITQSPKYLFRKEGQNVTLSCEQNLNHDAMYWYRQDPGQGLRLIYYSQIVNDFQKGDIAEGYSVSREKKESFPLTVTSAQKNPTAFYLCASTRQGYGYTFGSGTRLTVV.

The genes are TRBV4-1 and TRBJ1-3; 7 positions agree with TRBD1. J lost 2 bases, V lost 0 bases, and 7 bases had no gene match. The CDR3 has 17 amino acids. Germline V gives CDR1 MGHRA, CDR2 YSYEKL. The CDR3 DNA follows: TGCGCCAGCAGCCAAGACAGTCGACAGGGAGCTGGAAACACCATATATTTT. This gives the protein CASSQDSRQGAGNTIYF.

For the CDR3, the DNA is TGTGCCAGCAGCTACGGGACAGGGCTTATGAACACTGAAGCTTTCTTT. It yields the protein CASSYGTGLMNTEAFF. The rearrangement links TRBV11-2 to TRBJ1-1; TRBD1 agrees at 9 bases. CDR1 and CDR2 (germline): SGHAT, FQNNGV. The CDR3 has 16 residues. V was pared by 4 bases and J by 0 bases, with 6 bases of the junction left unmatched.

The chain links TRBV2 to TRBJ2-2; weak D call: TRBD2 (5 bases). V gave up 5 bases and J gave up 4 bases, with 17 bases separating them. Germline V CDR1 and CDR2: SNHLY, FYNNEI. The CDR3 covers 16 residues. CDR3 bases: TGTGCCAGCAGTTCCCCTACGGGATGGACCACCGGGGAGCTGTTTTTT. Translated, it gives CASSSPTGWTTGELFF.

In this sample, this clone turned up a few times. The rearrangement joins TRBV12-3 or TRBV12-4 to TRBJ1-1; D is unresolved. This CDR3 comprises 13 residues. V gave up 3 bases and J gave up 3 bases, with 8 bases separating them. CDR3 in amino acids: CASSFQQYTEAFF. The CDR3 nucleotides are TGTGCCAGCAGTTTCCAACAGTACACTGAAGCTTTCTTT.

The chain links TRBV28 to TRBJ1-5, with 8 bases that match TRBD1. Looked up from germline, CDR1 is MDHEN and CDR2 is SYDVKM. CDR3 size: 17 residues. The V and J ends lost 5 bases and 3 bases, in that order; junction bases with no gene match: 12. DNA of the CDR3: TGTGCCAGCAGTGGAGGGCTGACGGGACAGGTCAATCAGCCCCAGCATTTT. It codes for CASSGGLTGQVNQPQHF.

V is TRBV11-2 and J is TRBJ2-7; weak D call: TRBD2 (6 bases). Germline lookup yields CDR1 SGHAT and CDR2 FQNNGV. The V end was cut by 3 bases, the J end by 7 bases, with 19 bases between. The CDR3 is 15 amino acids. The CDR3 protein is CASSLQISGEGEQYF. In nucleotides, the CDR3 is TGTGCCAGCAGCTTGCAGATTAGCGGTGAAGGGGAGCAGTACTTC.

The CDR3 DNA follows: TGTGCCAGCTCACCACAGAGACAGGTAGTCGAGCAGTACTTC. It specifies CASSPQRQVVEQYF. The rearrangement uses TRBV18 and TRBJ2-7; tentative D call: TRBD1 (6 bases). Germline values: CDR1 KGHSH, CDR2 LQKENI. There are 14 residues in the CDR3. Trimming cost V 1 base and J 6 bases, with 13 bases left between them.

V and J are TRBV5-8 and TRBJ2-7; 7 nucleotides align to TRBD2. Germline CDR1 and CDR2: SGHTS and YDEGEE. The CDR3 totals 15 residues. J gave up 1 base and V 4 bases, and 8 bases lay outside the gene matches. As DNA, the CDR3 is TGTGCCAGCAGCAGCGGGACCGGGATTTCCTACGAGCAGTACTTC. It specifies CASSSGTGISYEQYF.

The rearrangement joins TRBV6-4 to TRBJ2-5, with D tentatively TRBD2 (5 bases). The CDR3 has 14 residues. V lost 3 bases to trimming and J lost 2 bases, with 10 bases between them. CDR1 is MRHNA and CDR2 is SNTAGT in the germline V gene. CDR3 amino acids: CASSEGTGQETQYF. CDR3 in DNA: TGTGCCAGCAGTGAAGGCACGGGGCAAGAGACCCAGTACTTC.

Regarding this clone: The same CDR3 can be traced to other DNA sequences in this sample. V is TRBV28 and J is TRBJ1-2, with TRBD1 matching over 9 bases. Germline values: CDR1 MDHEN, CDR2 SYDVKM. Trimming removed 6 bases from V and 4 bases from J; junction bases left unmatched: 3. The CDR3 spans 13 residues. The CDR3 DNA reads as TGTGCCAGCAGCTTGACAGGGGGCTATGGCTACACCTTC. This sequence encodes CASSLTGGYGYTF.

This sequence joins TRBV24-1 and TRBJ2-1, with 12 bases identical to TRBD1. Losses at the gene ends were 5 bases for V and 0 bases for J; bases not matched to a gene: 19. The CDR3 totals 22 residues. Germline CDR1 KGHDR, CDR2 SFDVKD. In DNA, the CDR3 is TGTGCCACCAGTGCCGCTCCGGGACAGGGGGCTCGGGAGTTTAGCTCCTACAATGAGCAGTTCTTC. Its translation: CATSAAPGQGAREFSSYNEQFF.

Of note for this clone: Other DNA sequences in the sample encode the same CDR3. The genes are TRBV29-1 and TRBJ1-3, with a possible D match to TRBD1 (5 bases). This CDR3 has 12 residues. Trimming pared 7 bases from V and 0 bases from J, leaving 7 bases between. In germline, CDR1 is SQVTM, CDR2 ANQGSEA. CDR3 protein: CSGRGSGNTIYF. CDR3 coding DNA: TGCAGCGGGAGGGGCTCTGGAAACACCATATATTTT.

The table lists this clone with a count of one. The chain is built from TRBV30 and TRBJ1-1; D is ambiguous. The CDR3 contains 13 residues. Germline CDR1 is GTSNPN and CDR2 is SVGIG (reference sequence). Deletions cut 2 bases from V and 0 bases from J, with 7 bases between. The CDR3 protein is CAWSPSVNTEAFF. The CDR3 DNA is TGTGCCTGGAGTCCCTCAGTGAACACTGAAGCTTTCTTT.

J is TRBJ1-6 and V is TRBV11-2; TRBD1 matches at 7 bases. Germline V gene sequence: CDR1 SGHAT, CDR2 FQNNGV. Trimming cost V 7 bases and J 10 bases; bases outside gene matches: 13. CDR3 size: 15 residues. CDR3 protein: CASTVQQGYGSPLHF. The CDR3, as DNA: TGTGCCAGCACCGTACAACAGGGGTATGGGTCACCCCTCCACTTT.